The text below deals with one TCR beta chain. This entry comes from a study of T cells in Graves' hyperthyroidism and ophthalmopathy. This CDR3 has 14 amino acids. V gave up 5 bases and J gave up 5 bases, with 17 bases separating them. The germline V gene encodes CDR1 SGDLS and CDR2 YYNGEE. Using RNA transcripts as the source, TCR beta CDR3 regions were amplified. The study used the HTBI primer set for a first-round RT-PCR of the TCR CDR3. TCRdb re-called the multiplex PCR reads through MiXCR, storing one row per CDR3 protein. The repertoire holds a few hundred thousand distinct CDR3 sequences, with around a sixth as singletons.

Sequencing was done on a sample of blood. The sequence was collected from a young woman with Graves' hyperthyroidism that later progressed to Graves' ophthalmopathy. The chain links TRBV9 to TRBJ2-7; no firm D call. CDR3 sequence (DNA): TGTGCCAGCAGAGCCCGGCAGGTGAACGACGAGCAGTACTTC. Encoded protein: CASRARQVNDEQYF.